A single sample is the source of the 30 T cell receptor beta chains below, sequenced in a study of cytomegalovirus exposure and HLA in healthy donors. Primers for the PCR totalled 60 Vbeta and 13 Jbeta. The protocol was immunoSEQ multiplex PCR, while the TCRdb copy is restricted to in-frame clones and leaves out a portion. The table lists over 100,000 clones, approximately 79% of them singletons. Sequencing was done on a sample of PBMCs. These receptors were collected from a man aged 25 to 40 in good health and CMV-seronegative.

This clone has a handful of counts. Written as DNA, the CDR3 is TGTGCCAGCAGCCTGACTAGCGGGGGGACCCAGTACTTC. As protein: CASSLTSGGTQYF. The J gene is TRBJ2-5, the V gene TRBV2; TRBD2 matches 12 bases. CDR1 is SNHLY and CDR2 is FYNNEI in the germline V gene. The V segment lost 6 bases and the J segment 7 bases; nucleotides outside the gene matches: 3. The CDR3 totals 13 residues. The full variable domain, with the rest looked up from reference TRBV2 and TRBJ2-5, is EPEVTQTPSHQVTQMGQEVILRCVPISNHLYFYWYRQILGQKVEFLVSFYNNEISEKSEIFDDQFSVERPDGSNFTLKIRSTKLEDSAMYFCASSLTSGGTQYFGPGTRLLVL.

The J gene is TRBJ2-7, the V gene TRBV5-1, with D perhaps TRBD2 (6 bases). V dropped 4 bases and J dropped 4 bases, with 21 bases sitting between them. From germline, CDR1 is SGHRS and CDR2 YFSETQ. The CDR3 spans 16 residues. CDR3 region: CASSPWTLGGKYEQYF. The CDR3 DNA reads as TGCGCCAGCAGCCCCTGGACCCTAGGAGGGAAATACGAGCAGTACTTC.

The CDR3 loop reads CASSRGDQETQYF. The CDR3, as DNA: TGTGCCAGTAGTCGGGGGGACCAAGAGACCCAGTACTTC. This rearrangement joins TRBV19 to TRBJ2-5, with 7 positions matching TRBD2. The V segment lost 5 bases and the J segment 0 bases; nucleotides outside the gene matches: 0. This CDR3 region has 13 residues. Germline V gives CDR1 LNHDA, CDR2 SQIVND (reference sequence).

The V gene is TRBV2, the J gene TRBJ1-2; 9 nucleotides match TRBD1. Germline V CDR1 and CDR2: SNHLY, FYNNEI. V gave up 1 base and J gave up 7 bases; unmatched junction bases: 4. This CDR3 contains 14 residues. DNA of the CDR3: TGTGCCAGCAGTGAAGGGACAGGGGATTCTGGCTACACCTTC. Protein product: CASSEGTGDSGYTF.

This chain joins TRBV18 and TRBJ2-7; D might be TRBD2 (5 bases). The CDR3 sequence is 13 residues long. V dropped 3 bases and J dropped 6 bases, with 12 bases sitting between them. Per the germline V gene, CDR1 is KGHSH and CDR2 is LQKENI. CDR3 sequence (DNA): TGTGCCAGCTCACCGGCGGGCGATACCGAGCAGTACTTC. This encodes CASSPAGDTEQYF.

This clone occurred once. The chain couples TRBV10-3 to TRBJ2-3; 10 bases line up with TRBD2. The CDR3 extends over 17 amino acids. V lost 2 bases, J lost 2 bases, and 7 bases stayed unmatched. Germline V gene lookup returns CDR1 ENHRY and CDR2 SYGVKD. CDR3 DNA sequence: TGTGCCATCAGTGAGAGCGGGGGGGCCGGTATCACAGATACGCAGTATTTT. This sequence encodes CAISESGGAGITDTQYF.

The rearrangement links TRBV25-1 to TRBJ2-3; TRBD1 matches at 8 bases. Per germline, CDR1 MGHDK and CDR2 SYGVNS. CDR3 length: 15 residues. With 5 bases clipped from V and 4 bases from J, the junction kept 8 bases outside the gene matches. This CDR3 reads CASSQTGDEADTQYF. CDR3 bases: TGTGCCAGCAGTCAGACAGGGGATGAGGCAGATACGCAGTATTTT.

This rearrangement joins TRBV10-3 to TRBJ1-1; 7 positions match TRBD1. The germline CDR1 and CDR2 sequences are ENHRY and SYGVKD. This CDR3 spans 14 amino acids. With V trimmed by 4 bases and J by 2 bases, 4 bases remained unmatched. The CDR3 is CAISATGTNTEAFF. As DNA, the CDR3 is TGTGCCATCAGTGCGACAGGGACCAACACTGAAGCTTTCTTT.

This clone was observed a few times. The chain recombines TRBV7-9 with TRBJ2-3, with a weak D call TRBD2 (6 bases). Germline loops: CDR1 SEHNR, CDR2 FQNEAQ (reference sequence). This CDR3 contains 14 residues. V was clipped by 4 bases and J by 1 base, with 9 bases between them. The CDR3 here is CASSSERGTDTQYF. CDR3 bases: TGTGCCAGCAGCTCAGAGCGGGGCACAGATACGCAGTATTTT.

This clone was counted a single time. This chain links TRBV19 with TRBJ2-1, with D possibly being TRBD1 (6 bases). V was pared by 1 base and J by 0 bases, with 7 bases between. The CDR3 has 15 amino acids. Germline lookup yields CDR1 LNHDA and CDR2 SQIVND (reference sequence). Here the CDR3 DNA reads TGTGCCAGTAGTATAGGAGGGGGCTCCTACAATGAGCAGTTCTTC. This sequence encodes CASSIGGGSYNEQFF.

The V gene is TRBV4-3, the J gene TRBJ2-1; 10 positions agree with TRBD1. The CDR3 extends over 16 amino acids. Germline V gene lookup returns CDR1 LGHNA and CDR2 YSLEER. V lost 4 bases, J lost 4 bases, and 7 bases stayed unmatched. This CDR3 reads CASSLSTGGLYNEQFF. CDR3 DNA: TGCGCCAGCAGCCTGTCGACAGGGGGCTTATACAATGAGCAGTTCTTC.

This chain joins TRBV2 and TRBJ2-1; TRBD2 matches at 9 bases. Germline trimming cut 5 bases from V and 2 bases from J; bases unmatched to any gene: 7. The CDR3 is 16 residues long. Germline V lookup: CDR1 SNHLY, CDR2 FYNNEI. In nucleotides, the CDR3 is TGTGCCAGCAGTCCCCGCGGGGGGGAAACCTACAATGAGCAGTTCTTC. It translates to CASSPRGGETYNEQFF.

This clone was detected only a few times. V gene TRBV28 combines with J gene TRBJ1-4; 9 bases are a match to TRBD1. Germline CDR1 MDHEN, CDR2 SYDVKM. V lost 3 bases, J lost 8 bases, and 7 bases stayed unmatched. The CDR3 length is 15 residues. The CDR3 region is CASSFPGTGREKLFF. In nucleotides, the CDR3 is TGTGCCAGCAGTTTCCCCGGGACAGGGAGGGAAAAACTGTTTTTT.

The chain employs TRBV10-1 and TRBJ1-4, with D perhaps TRBD1 (5 bases). The CDR3 is made up of 14 amino acids. Germline V gene lookup returns CDR1 WNHNN and CDR2 SYGVQD (reference sequence). Trimming stripped 3 bases from V and 3 bases from J, with 8 bases between. CDR3 loop: CASSDGGPNEKLFF. Written as DNA, the CDR3 is TGCGCCAGCAGTGACGGGGGTCCTAATGAAAAACTGTTTTTT.

The V gene is TRBV6-1, the J gene TRBJ2-7; D is unresolved. The CDR3 is 12 residues long. Germline V gene lookup returns CDR1 MNHNS and CDR2 SASEGT. The germline V and J ends were trimmed by 4 bases and 9 bases, with 13 bases remaining between them. CDR3 nucleotide sequence: TGTGCCAGCAGTGCGGATCGGGTACCGCAGTACTTC. Protein: CASSADRVPQYF.

About this clone: A junction boundary mismatches the germline segment, possibly from a read error. CDR3: CASSASGLLAKNSQYF. As DNA, the CDR3 is TGTGCCAGCAGTGCTAGCGGATTACTAGCCAAAAACAGTCAGTACTTC. This chain connects TRBV7-2 to TRBJ2-4, with 7 positions matching TRBD2. Germline assignment: CDR1 SGHTA and CDR2 FQGNSA. The CDR3 is 16 amino acids. Looking up the rest from reference TRBV7-2 and TRBJ2-4 gives the full variable domain: GAGVSQSPSNKVTEKGKDVELRCDPISGHTALYWYRQSLGQGLEFLIYFQGNSAPDKSGLPSDRFSAERTGGSVSTLTIQRTQQEDSAVYLCASSASGLLAKNSQYFGAGTRLSVL.

The chain couples TRBV4-2 to TRBJ2-1; TRBD1 agrees at 7 bases. The CDR3 is 16 amino acids. The germline gives CDR1 LGHNA, CDR2 YNFKEQ. The ends lost 0 bases at V and 8 bases at J; junction bases unmatched: 10. CDR3 amino acids: CASSQDGPTGSDEQFF. The CDR3 coding sequence is TGTGCCAGCAGCCAAGATGGACCGACAGGGAGCGATGAGCAGTTCTTC.

The chain uses TRBV6-5 and TRBJ2-1; 7 bases agree with TRBD1. The CDR3 is 15 residues long. V was clipped by 6 bases and J by 1 base; unmatched bases: 6. In germline, CDR1 is MNHEY, CDR2 SVGAGI. Here the CDR3 DNA reads TGTGCCAGCAGGCTTACAGGGGATTCCTACAATGAGCAGTTCTTC. Its translation is CASRLTGDSYNEQFF.

The chain carries TRBV6-6 and TRBJ2-1; D gene ambiguous. Germline V gene sequence: CDR1 MNHNY, CDR2 SVGAGI (reference sequence). Between the trimmed V and J ends, which lost 8 bases and 2 bases, there was a span of 16 bases. This CDR3 has 15 residues. CDR3: CASSAHSETYNEQFF. The CDR3 nucleotides read TGTGCCAGCTCCGCTCACAGTGAGACCTACAATGAGCAGTTCTTC.

The chain is built from TRBV9 and TRBJ2-7, with TRBD1 as a possible D gene (5 bases). Germline V gives CDR1 SGDLS, CDR2 YYNGEE. The CDR3 covers 14 residues. V lost 0 bases and J lost 9, with 16 bases in between. In DNA, the CDR3 is TGTGCCAGCAGCGTAGAGGGGTTTAAGACTCGGCAGTACTTC. Translated: CASSVEGFKTRQYF. The variable domain in full, completed from reference TRBV9 and TRBJ2-7, reads DSGVTQTPKHLITATGQRVTLRCSPRSGDLSVYWYQQSLDQGLQFLIQYYNGEERAKGNILERFSAQQFPDLHSELNLSSLELGDSALYFCASSVEGFKTRQYFGPGTRLTVT.

This chain uses TRBV28 with TRBJ2-5; no definite D call. Germline V gives CDR1 MDHEN, CDR2 SYDVKM. This CDR3 spans 14 amino acids. V was clipped by 6 bases and J by 1 base, with 12 bases between them. The CDR3 region is CASRPHSLQETQYF. CDR3 sequence (DNA): TGTGCCAGCAGGCCGCATAGTCTCCAAGAGACCCAGTACTTC.

The rearrangement joins TRBV7-2 to TRBJ2-7; unclear D gene. V was shortened by 5 bases and J by 2 bases, with 13 bases between the two germline ends. The CDR3 sequence is 14 residues long. CDR1 is SGHTA, CDR2 FQGNSA, per germline. The CDR3 DNA sequence: TGTGCCAGCAGCCGCTCACAGATAACCTACGAGCAGTACTTC. Translating it yields CASSRSQITYEQYF.

The V call is TRBV10-1, the J call TRBJ2-7; 8 bases are a match to TRBD1. Germline CDR1 WNHNN, CDR2 SYGVQD (reference sequence). The CDR3 is 12 amino acids. The V and J ends lost 8 bases and 9 bases, in that order; junction bases with no gene match: 9. The DNA of the CDR3 is TGCGCCAGCTCGACAGGGGTTAGTGCGCAGTACTTC. It encodes CASSTGVSAQYF.

V gene TRBV2 combines with J gene TRBJ2-2, with TRBD1 matching over 7 bases. This CDR3 region has 13 residues. The germline V gene encodes CDR1 SNHLY and CDR2 FYNNEI. Trimming removed 4 bases from V and 7 bases from J; junction bases left unmatched: 3. CDR3 nucleotides: TGTGCCAGCAGTGCCCAGGGGGACGGGGAGCTGTTTTTT. Translation gives CASSAQGDGELFF.

The chain is built from TRBV5-1 and TRBJ1-3; tentative D call: TRBD1 (5 bases). There are 14 residues in the CDR3. Trimming cost V 4 bases and J 8 bases, with 16 bases left between them. The germline V gene encodes CDR1 SGHRS and CDR2 YFSETQ. CDR3 loop: CASSLGPGGDTIYF. In nucleotides, the CDR3 is TGCGCCAGCAGCCTGGGACCTGGAGGTGACACCATATATTTT.

The chain uses TRBV7-8 and TRBJ1-2; D call uncertain. CDR3 size: 13 residues. Trimming took off 1 base at V and 4 bases at J, with 7 bases between the two ends. Germline V gene lookup returns CDR1 SGHVS and CDR2 FQNEAQ. CDR3 in amino acids: CASSLVNSYGYTF. DNA for the CDR3: TGTGCCAGCAGCTTAGTAAACAGCTATGGCTACACCTTC.

The gene calls are TRBV6-1 and TRBJ1-3; no definite D call. V was pared by 5 bases and J by 4 bases, with 9 bases between. The germline V gene has CDR1 MNHNS and CDR2 SASEGT. CDR3 length equals 13 residues. CDR3 in DNA: TGTGCCAGCAGTTCCGTTTCCGGAAACACCATATATTTT. Residues: CASSSVSGNTIYF.

The chain is built from TRBV10-1 and TRBJ2-2, with D perhaps matching TRBD2 (6 bases). The V gene's germline CDR1 is WNHNN and CDR2 SYGVQD (reference sequence). The CDR3 runs 17 residues. Trimming shortened V by 1 base and J by 4 bases, and 16 bases separated the two germline ends. CDR3 region: CASSEYAGGRGTGELFF. For the CDR3, the DNA is TGCGCCAGCAGTGAGTACGCCGGGGGAAGGGGCACCGGGGAGCTGTTTTTT.

The rearrangement joins TRBV19 to TRBJ1-5, with 10 nucleotides matching TRBD1. This CDR3 spans 17 amino acids. The germline V gene encodes CDR1 LNHDA and CDR2 SQIVND (reference sequence). The J segment lost 7 bases and the V segment lost 3 bases, leaving 12 bases of the junction unmatched. The CDR3 DNA reads as TGTGCCAGTAGTATTTCGCCCAGACAGGGGGCACGCCAGCCCCAGCATTTT. This translates into CASSISPRQGARQPQHF.

The genes are TRBV10-3 and TRBJ2-7; a weak D match, TRBD2 (6 bases). The CDR3 length is 15 residues. With 6 bases removed from V and 2 bases from J, the gap between germline ends came to 17 bases. Germline CDR1 ENHRY, CDR2 SYGVKD. In nucleotides, the CDR3 is TGTGCCATCAGCGCGGGGACGGCAGCCACCTACGAGCAGTACTTC. Amino acid sequence: CAISAGTAATYEQYF.